One and the same sample provided the 20 T cell receptor beta chains below, sequenced in a study of blood T cell repertoires in COVID-19. Some clones are missing from TCRdb's copy, which holds only in-frame ones; the method was immunoSEQ multiplex PCR. Here the sample spans some 340,000 clones, around 87% being singletons. Sequencing was done on a sample of PBMCs or T cells enriched from blood (not recorded which). All receptors come from a woman in her thirties who had recovered from COVID-19.

This clone was observed a single time. The rearrangement joins TRBV6-5 to TRBJ1-6; weak D call: TRBD1 (5 bases). Between the trimmed V and J ends, which lost 7 bases and 7 bases, there was a span of 8 bases. CDR1 and CDR2 (germline): MNHEY, SVGAGI. The CDR3 is 12 residues long. CDR3 sequence: CASTNRNSPLHF. As DNA, the CDR3 is TGTGCCAGCACTAACAGGAATTCACCCCTCCACTTT.

This clone was picked up one time. J is TRBJ2-7 and V is TRBV3-1 (or the pseudogene TRBV3-2); 8 bases fit TRBD1. This CDR3 comprises 14 residues. In germline, CDR1 is LGHDT, CDR2 YNNKEL (reference sequence). J lost 6 bases, V lost 1 base, and 5 bases had no gene match. DNA for the CDR3: TGTGCCAGCAGCCAAGGCTCGGGACAGGCCGAGCAGTACTTC. Encoded protein: CASSQGSGQAEQYF.

The J gene is TRBJ2-3, the V gene TRBV4-3; D possibly corresponds to TRBD1 (5 bases). The CDR3 is 13 residues long. CDR1 and CDR2 from the germline V gene are LGHNA and YSLEER. Between the trimmed V and J ends, which lost 8 bases and 2 bases, there was a span of 11 bases. In nucleotides, the CDR3 is TGCGCCAGCCGAAGGGGTGCCACAGATACGCAGTATTTT. It specifies CASRRGATDTQYF.

The rearrangement joins TRBV5-1 to TRBJ2-2; D is ambiguous. Trimming removed 0 bases from V and 0 bases from J, with 6 bases in between. The CDR3 is made up of 15 amino acids. Germline CDR1 reads SGHRS; CDR2 reads YFSETQ. DNA for the CDR3: TGCGCCAGCAGCTTGGCCACATCGAACACCGGGGAGCTGTTTTTT. Protein: CASSLATSNTGELFF.

The V and J genes are TRBV18 and TRBJ1-1; 7 bases are a match to TRBD1. Germline lookup yields CDR1 KGHSH and CDR2 LQKENI. V shed 2 bases, J shed 2 bases, and the junction held 11 bases outside the gene matches. This CDR3 spans 17 amino acids. CDR3 in amino acids: CASSPIISGQSNTEAFF. The CDR3 bases are TGTGCCAGCTCACCAATTATTTCGGGACAGAGTAACACTGAAGCTTTCTTT.

The chain joins TRBV19 to TRBJ1-1; no definite D call. Germline CDR1 and CDR2: LNHDA and SQIVND (reference sequence). CDR3 length equals 13 residues. V lost 6 bases, J lost 3 bases, and 11 bases lay in between. CDR3 sequence reads: CASSPQRDTEAFF. CDR3 in DNA: TGTGCCAGTAGCCCCCAGAGGGACACTGAAGCTTTCTTT.

The rearrangement uses TRBV24-1 and TRBJ2-1; D is possibly TRBD1 (5 bases). The V end lost 4 bases, the J end lost 8 bases, and 11 bases lay between the germline ends. Germline loops: CDR1 KGHDR, CDR2 SFDVKD. The CDR3 is 13 residues long. CDR3 bases: TGTGCCACCAGTGACAGTAGCAGGGATGAGCAGTTCTTC. Protein product: CATSDSSRDEQFF.

The CDR3 region has the DNA TGCGCCAGCAGCGGGGGACTAGAATCCAACGAGCAGTACTTC. This gives the protein CASSGGLESNEQYF. The chain uses TRBV4-3 and TRBJ2-7; 8 nucleotides agree with TRBD2. Losses at the gene ends were 5 bases for V and 5 bases for J; bases not matched to a gene: 8. The CDR3 length is 14 residues. Germline values: CDR1 LGHNA, CDR2 YSLEER.

The rearrangement uses TRBV11-3 and TRBJ2-1; 7 bases are shared with TRBD2. Germline lookup yields CDR1 SGHNT and CDR2 YENEEA. V trimming: 5 bases; J trimming: 4 bases; junction bases outside the gene matches: 8. This CDR3 has 15 amino acids. CDR3 amino acids: CASSPRAGIYNEQFF. The CDR3 bases are TGTGCCAGCAGCCCTCGAGCGGGGATATACAATGAGCAGTTCTTC.

The chain joins TRBV6-1 to TRBJ1-2; 8 bases match TRBD1. The CDR3 runs to 16 residues. Germline CDR1 reads MNHNS; CDR2 reads SASEGT. The V segment lost 2 bases and the J segment 7 bases; nucleotides outside the gene matches: 12. CDR3 sequence: CASSEILRWTGTGYTF. Here the CDR3 DNA reads TGTGCCAGCAGTGAAATACTAAGGTGGACAGGGACTGGCTACACCTTC.

The chain has TRBV12-2 and TRBJ2-3; the D call in the table, TRBD2, was not verified against the DNA. TRBV12-2 is listed as a pseudogene. The CDR3 covers 17 residues. The CDR3 spells CASRLRGLAGVKDTQYF. The CDR3 nucleotides are TGTGCAAGTCGCTTGAGGGGGCTAGCGGGGGTGAAAGATACGCAGTATTTT.

V and J are TRBV11-2 and TRBJ2-5; the match to TRBD2 covers 10 bases. Germline V gene sequence: CDR1 SGHAT, CDR2 FQNNGV. The CDR3 has 17 amino acids. V shed 3 bases, J shed 2 bases, and the junction held 9 bases outside the gene matches. For the CDR3, the DNA is TGTGCCAGCAGCTTCACTGGACTAGCGGTGTCTCAAGAGACCCAGTACTTC. The encoded protein is CASSFTGLAVSQETQYF.

This clone has just a few counts. The chain carries TRBV5-4 and TRBJ2-5; 9 nucleotides align to TRBD2. CDR1 is SGHNT and CDR2 is YYREEE in the germline V gene (reference sequence). The CDR3 sequence is 15 residues long. The trim removed 0 bases at V and 6 bases at J, leaving 6 bases unmatched. The CDR3 loop reads CASSLEAGGPQTQYF. DNA of the CDR3: TGTGCCAGCAGCTTGGAGGCGGGGGGGCCGCAGACCCAGTACTTC.

The chain links TRBV11-2 to TRBJ1-3; D call uncertain. With 6 bases removed from V and 8 bases from J, the gap between germline ends came to 14 bases. The V gene's germline CDR1 is SGHAT and CDR2 FQNNGV. The CDR3 has 13 residues. DNA of the CDR3: TGTGCCAGCAGTTCGACTTGGGAGGACACCATATATTTT. Translating gives CASSSTWEDTIYF.

CDR3 residues: CASGLYIGQGYGYTF. CDR3 nucleotides: TGTGCTAGTGGTTTGTATATAGGTCAGGGGTATGGCTACACCTTC. The chain has TRBV12-5 and TRBJ1-2; maybe TRBD1 (6 bases). The CDR3 is made up of 15 amino acids. Per the germline V gene, CDR1 is LGHNT and CDR2 is FRNRAP. The V and J ends lost 2 bases and 5 bases respectively, with 15 bases between them.

The V and J genes are TRBV10-3 and TRBJ2-2; 11 bases match TRBD2. This CDR3 has 17 amino acids. The trim removed 3 bases at V and 6 bases at J, leaving 9 bases unmatched. Germline V gives CDR1 ENHRY, CDR2 SYGVKD. The DNA of the CDR3 is TGTGCCATCAGTGATACTAGCGGGGGCGTTCAAGCCGGGGAGCTGTTTTTT. Protein product: CAISDTSGGVQAGELFF.

The J gene is TRBJ2-7, the V gene TRBV29-1; D is ambiguous. The V gene lost 4 bases and the J gene lost 0 bases, with 7 bases spanning the gap. Germline V gene lookup returns CDR1 SQVTM and CDR2 ANQGSEA. CDR3 length: 12 amino acids. As DNA, the CDR3 is TGCAGCGTTGCCGCGGACTCCTACGAGCAGTACTTC. This sequence encodes CSVAADSYEQYF.

This chain connects TRBV7-2 to TRBJ2-7; D is uncertain. In germline, CDR1 is SGHTA, CDR2 FQGNSA. This CDR3 region has 17 residues. Trimming cost V 5 bases and J 0 bases, with 20 bases left between them. In DNA form, the CDR3 reads TGTGCCAGCAGCCCCATAGCCCGTCACAATAGCTCCTACGAGCAGTACTTC. Translation: CASSPIARHNSSYEQYF.

V usage is TRBV9 and J usage is TRBJ1-1, with 8 nucleotides matching TRBD1. The junction had 10 bases not matched to a gene; V was cut back by 2 bases and J by 10 bases. The CDR3 consists of 14 residues. From germline, CDR1 is SGDLS and CDR2 YYNGEE. CDR3 in amino acids: CASSVDPGGVAAFF. The CDR3 DNA reads as TGTGCCAGCAGCGTGGATCCAGGGGGCGTAGCAGCTTTCTTT.

In nucleotides, the CDR3 is TGTGCCAGCAGCTTCTCTCAGGGGTGGCAGTACTTC. Its protein is CASSFSQGWQYF. This chain links TRBV11-1 with TRBJ2-7, with a weak D call TRBD1 (6 bases). The CDR3 extends over 12 amino acids. The V and J ends lost 3 bases and 9 bases respectively, with 12 bases between them. The V gene's germline CDR1 is SGHAT and CDR2 FQDESV (reference sequence).